This TCR beta chain came from a study of graft-versus-host responses after intestinal transplantation. Of note for this clone: Its antigen remains unidentified.

Here immunoSEQ multiplex PCR was the method, and the copy in TCRdb shows in-frame clones only, minus some. This sample has about 85,000 clones; around 83% occur once, and the top ten carry 15% to 20%. Germline CDR1 SEHNR, CDR2 FQNEAQ (reference sequence). Trimming removed 1 base from V and 5 bases from J; junction bases left unmatched: 7. This CDR3 has 15 residues. The J gene is TRBJ2-5, the V gene TRBV7-9; TRBD1 agrees at 7 bases. This sequence was found in a human donor who received an intestinal transplant. The sample here was unstimulated CD8+ T cells sorted from spleen or lymph node cells, taken before intestinal transplant. The CDR3 here is CASSLVARGWETQYF. The CDR3 bases are TGTGCCAGCAGCTTAGTGGCCAGGGGGTGGGAGACCCAGTACTTC.